This T cell receptor (beta chain) originates from a study of CD8+CD57+ T cells in acquired aplastic anemia. In its sample, this clonotype was seen many times. Its matching antigen is unknown. By flow cytometry, patients selected for sequencing had shown an expansion of CD8+CD57+ cells. Broader study findings: The CD8+CD57+ cells of patients were less diverse than their total CD4+ and CD8+ pools. Patients and controls shared twenty-nine CD8+ CDR3 sequences.

V lost 3 bases and J lost 0, with 13 bases in between. In germline, CDR1 is DFQATT, CDR2 SNEGSKA (reference sequence). There are 15 residues in the CDR3. The TCR beta profiling, which covered VDJ combination and CDR3 sequence, was carried out using genomic DNA as the template. MiXCR, run by TCRdb on the reads, gives a single entry per CDR3 protein. Of about 20,000 distinct CDR3 sequences in the sample, around 40% are singletons; the top ten hold approximately 89%. This receptor was identified in a human donor with aplastic anemia. Sequencing was done on a sample of CD8+CD57+ T cells sorted from PBMCs. Subset here: bead-enriched CD8+CD57+ effector memory T cells from SAA patients. J is TRBJ2-3 and V is TRBV20-1; D ambiguous. The CDR3 here is CSASLRRSSTDTQYF. The CDR3 DNA is TGCAGTGCTAGTCTACGTCGTTCTAGCACAGATACGCAGTATTTT.